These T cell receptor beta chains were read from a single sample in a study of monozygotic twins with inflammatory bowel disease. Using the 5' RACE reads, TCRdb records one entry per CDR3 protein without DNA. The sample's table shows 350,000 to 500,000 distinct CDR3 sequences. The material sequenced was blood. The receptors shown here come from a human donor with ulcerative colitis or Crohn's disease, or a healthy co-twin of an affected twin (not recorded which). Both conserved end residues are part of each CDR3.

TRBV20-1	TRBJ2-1	CSAELADEQFF
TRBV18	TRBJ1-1	CASSPWGTGMGTEAFF
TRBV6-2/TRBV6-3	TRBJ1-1	CASSSPAGQRAVNTEAFF
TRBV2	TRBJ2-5	CASRLAAQETQYF
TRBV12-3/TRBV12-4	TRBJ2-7	CASSDRSTYEQYF
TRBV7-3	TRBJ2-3	CASSKDNTDTQYF
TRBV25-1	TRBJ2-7	CASSDLDSSGIYEQYF
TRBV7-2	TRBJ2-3	CASSLRRGQDTQYF
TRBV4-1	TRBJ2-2	CASSQETSGSVDTGELFF
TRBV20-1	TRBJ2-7	CSASTSGDPTYEQYF
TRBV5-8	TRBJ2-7	CASSGRGRTTYEQYF
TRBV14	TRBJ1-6	CASSQEQGGYSPLHF
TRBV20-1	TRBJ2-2	CSAAGRTGTNTGELFF
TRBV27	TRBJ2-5	CASSSGTARAGTQYF
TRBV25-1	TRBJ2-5	CASSARGTSGQETQYF
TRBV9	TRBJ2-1	CASSVTGSNEQFF
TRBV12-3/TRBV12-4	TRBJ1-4	CASSPNRGAGEKLFF
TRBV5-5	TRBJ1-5	CASSLLWYQPQHF
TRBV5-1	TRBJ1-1	CASSLGGTAVNTEAFF
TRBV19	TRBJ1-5	CATEDRGRKNSNQPQHF
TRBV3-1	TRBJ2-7	CASSHRRSYEQYF
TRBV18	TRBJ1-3	CASYRGGPPSFSGNTIYF
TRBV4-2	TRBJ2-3	CASSQGSSGRVDTQYF
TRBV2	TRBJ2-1	CASPESGNEQFF
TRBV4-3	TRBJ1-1	CASSIGWSEAFF
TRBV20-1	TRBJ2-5	CSKAGGAETQYF
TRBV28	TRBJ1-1	CASSFHPSNTEAFF
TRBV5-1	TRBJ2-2	CASSLSGTPAGGELFF
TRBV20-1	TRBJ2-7	CSARDFGTSEVKQYF
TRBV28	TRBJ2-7	CASSLPRPSSYEQYF
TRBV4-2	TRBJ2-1	CASSQVAGGPGNEQFF
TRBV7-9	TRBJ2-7	CASSLAESSYEQYF
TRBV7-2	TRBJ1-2	CASRRQGIYGYTF
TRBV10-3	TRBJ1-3	CAISEGGNTIYF
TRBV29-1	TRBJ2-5	CSVEDYNDQETQYF
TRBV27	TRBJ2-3	CASSLLPVAVSTDTQYF
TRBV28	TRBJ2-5	CASSWGTGKAETQYF
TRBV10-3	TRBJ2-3	CAISEISQDTQYF
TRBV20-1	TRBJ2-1	CSARDVARPSNEQFF
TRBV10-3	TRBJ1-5	CAISGEGGQPQHF
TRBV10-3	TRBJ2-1	CAITPRAGGSEQFF
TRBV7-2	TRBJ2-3	CASSLVGVGSTDTQYF
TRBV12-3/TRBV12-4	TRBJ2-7	CASSSDSGGYEQYF
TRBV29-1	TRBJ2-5	CSVAPGQGWETQYF
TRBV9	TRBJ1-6	CASSVEGGNSPLHF
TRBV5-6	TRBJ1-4	CASSLGTGKKNEKLFF
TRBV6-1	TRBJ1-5	CASSEALLRTSNQPQHF
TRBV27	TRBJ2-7	CASTKGDSYEQYF
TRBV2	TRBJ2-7	CASSQGRGRNEQYF
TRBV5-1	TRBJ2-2	CASSVFPIAGSGELFF
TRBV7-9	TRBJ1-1	CASSLATTIPREAFF
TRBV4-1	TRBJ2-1	CASSQDNQAVSYNEQFF
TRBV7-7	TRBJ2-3	CASSWQTGTSGSDTQYF
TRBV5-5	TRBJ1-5	CASSLDRSNQPQHF
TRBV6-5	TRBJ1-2	CASSSSDSGWGYTF
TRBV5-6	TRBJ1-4	CASSRRTALNEKLFF
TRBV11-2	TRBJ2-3	CASSPPAGGGTDTQYF
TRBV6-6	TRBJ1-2	CASSLRQVDGYTF
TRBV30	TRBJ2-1	CAWSEPNEQFF